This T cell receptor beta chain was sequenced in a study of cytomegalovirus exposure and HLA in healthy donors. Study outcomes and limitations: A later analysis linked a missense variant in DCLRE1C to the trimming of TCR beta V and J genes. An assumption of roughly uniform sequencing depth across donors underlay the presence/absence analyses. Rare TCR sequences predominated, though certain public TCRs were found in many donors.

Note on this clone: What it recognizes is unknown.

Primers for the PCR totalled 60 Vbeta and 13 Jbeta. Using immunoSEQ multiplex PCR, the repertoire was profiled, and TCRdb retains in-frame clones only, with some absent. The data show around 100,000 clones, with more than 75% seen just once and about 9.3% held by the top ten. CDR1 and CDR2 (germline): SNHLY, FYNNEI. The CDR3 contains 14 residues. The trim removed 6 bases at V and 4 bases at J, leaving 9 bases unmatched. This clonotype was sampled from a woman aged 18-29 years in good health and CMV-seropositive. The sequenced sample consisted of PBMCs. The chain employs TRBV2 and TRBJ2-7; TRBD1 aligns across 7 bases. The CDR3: CASRDVDRLYEQYF. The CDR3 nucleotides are TGTGCCAGCAGAGATGTGGACAGGTTATACGAGCAGTACTTC.